These 13 T cell receptor beta chains share one sample of origin, sequenced in a study of PD-1 blockade in classical Hodgkin lymphoma (dated by TCRdb to the early 2020s). Libraries came from the immunoSEQ multiplex PCR assay. Held by TCRdb, this immuneACCESS table contains in-frame sequences only and omits some clones. Under half of the omission traces to an unresolved V gene where checked; the cause of the rest is unknown. This sample gives approximately 8,100 clones in total; approximately 88% of them show up just once. The ten top clones hold around 34% of the sample. The meaning of the sample's time point label: cycle 4 day 1 (C4D1), after 6 weeks of nivolumab. Every trial patient had relapsed following autologous stem cell transplantation, and prior brentuximab vedotin exposure was what differed among cohorts A, B and C. The sequencing here drew on peripheral blood mononuclear cells (PBMCs), taken before the fourth cycle of nivolumab. These receptors originate from a human donor with classical Hodgkin lymphoma.

CDR3 nucleotide sequence: TGTGCCAGCACCTCCCGGGGGCGGGAGACCCAGTACTTC. Its translation: CASTSRGRETQYF. The chain has TRBV5-4 and TRBJ2-5; D is perhaps TRBD1 or TRBD2 (6 bases each). This CDR3 spans 13 amino acids. Trimming removed 6 bases at V and 5 bases at J, with 14 bases between. From germline, CDR1 is SGHNT and CDR2 YYREEE (reference sequence). Full variable domain (missing parts from reference TRBV5-4 and TRBJ2-5): ETGVTQSPTHLIKTRGQQVTLRCSSQSGHNTVSWYQQALGQGPQFIFQYYREEENGRGNFPPRFSGLQFPNYSSELNVNALELDDSALYLCASTSRGRETQYFGPGTRLLVL.

V usage is TRBV7-9 and J usage is TRBJ1-1; the D is unclear. This CDR3 is 14 amino acids long. V was shortened by 5 bases and J by 6 bases, with 16 bases between the two germline ends. From germline, CDR1 is SEHNR and CDR2 FQNEAQ (reference sequence). CDR3 sequence: CASSPDGLGAEAFF. The CDR3 region has the DNA TGTGCCAGCAGCCCGGACGGTTTGGGAGCTGAAGCTTTCTTT.

V usage is TRBV6-6 and J usage is TRBJ2-1, with TRBD1 identical over 8 bases. Germline V gives CDR1 MNHNY, CDR2 SVGAGI (reference sequence). The CDR3 extends over 14 amino acids. The junction had 9 bases not matched to a gene; V was cut back by 8 bases and J by 6 bases. The CDR3 loop is CASDPTGAINEQFF. The CDR3 DNA sequence: TGTGCCAGCGACCCGACAGGGGCAATCAATGAGCAGTTCTTC.

This chain connects TRBV6-6 to TRBJ2-2; 8 bases line up with TRBD2. Germline values: CDR1 MNHNY, CDR2 SVGAGI (reference sequence). Trimming took 7 bases from V and 6 from J; bases not matched to a gene: 10. This CDR3 spans 15 amino acids. As DNA, the CDR3 is TGTGCCAGCATCCCATCGGGAGGGGCGTCCGGGGAGCTGTTTTTT. This codes for CASIPSGGASGELFF.

The sample holds one count of this clone. This sequence joins TRBV6-1 and TRBJ2-1; D uncertain. This CDR3 comprises 15 residues. CDR1 is MNHNS and CDR2 is SASEGT in the germline V gene. Between the trimmed V and J ends, which lost 0 bases and 4 bases, there was a span of 10 bases. CDR3 in DNA: TGTGCCAGCAGTGAAGCGGGCTCGGTTTACAATGAGCAGTTCTTC. Translated, it gives CASSEAGSVYNEQFF.

This chain links TRBV7-9 with TRBJ1-3, with TRBD1 matching over 11 bases. CDR1 and CDR2 (germline): SEHNR, FQNEAQ (reference sequence). Germline trimming cut 5 bases from V and 8 bases from J; bases unmatched to any gene: 5. CDR3 length equals 14 residues. CDR3 protein: CASSPGQGEDTIYF. The CDR3 nucleotides are TGTGCCAGCAGCCCGGGACAGGGGGAGGACACCATATATTTT.

The chain employs TRBV28 and TRBJ1-3, with TRBD1 as a possible D gene (6 bases). CDR1 and CDR2 (germline): MDHEN, SYDVKM. The CDR3 is 11 amino acids. Trimming took 7 bases from V and 9 from J, leaving 10 bases between them. In DNA, the CDR3 is TGTGCCAGCATACAGGGTGCCACCATATATTTT. Encoded protein: CASIQGATIYF.

The chain is built from TRBV6-5 and TRBJ2-6, with D hard to call. The V end was cut by 6 bases, the J end by 0 bases, with 9 bases between. This CDR3 has 15 residues. The germline V gene has CDR1 MNHEY and CDR2 SVGAGI. The CDR3 DNA sequence: TGTGCCAGCAGGTCCCGAATCTCTGGGGCCAACGTCCTGACTTTC. As protein: CASRSRISGANVLTF.

V gene TRBV7-6 combines with J gene TRBJ2-7; 10 bases line up with TRBD1. V was pared by 4 bases and J by 5 bases, with 14 bases of the junction left unmatched. The CDR3 spans 17 residues. Germline CDR1 is SGHVS and CDR2 is FNYEAQ. CDR3 protein: CASSSKGYDRGLHEQYF. CDR3 in DNA: TGTGCCAGCAGCTCCAAGGGCTACGACAGGGGGCTCCACGAGCAGTACTTC.

The chain combines TRBV11-2 with TRBJ1-1; TRBD1 aligns across 8 bases. Per the germline V gene, CDR1 is SGHAT and CDR2 is FQNNGV. The CDR3 consists of 14 residues. Unmatched junction bases numbered 4, after V lost 5 bases and J lost 2 bases. The CDR3 here is CASSIGQGNTEAFF. CDR3 coding DNA: TGTGCCAGCAGCATTGGACAGGGTAACACTGAAGCTTTCTTT.

The CDR3 here is CASSLGESTTPYEQYF. The CDR3 nucleotides read TGTGCCAGCAGCTTAGGAGAATCGACTACGCCCTACGAGCAGTACTTC. The gene calls are TRBV7-8 and TRBJ2-7, with D possibly being TRBD2 (5 bases). Per germline, CDR1 SGHVS and CDR2 FQNEAQ. V dropped 1 base and J dropped 2 bases, with 15 bases sitting between them. CDR3 length equals 16 residues.

In this sample, this clone turned up once. This chain uses TRBV6-5 with TRBJ1-6; D ambiguous. V shed 2 bases and J shed 5 bases, with 7 bases lying between them. Germline-derived CDR1 and CDR2 are MNHEY and SVGAGI. This CDR3 has 14 amino acids. Here the CDR3 DNA reads TGTGCCAGCAGTTACCGACTGGATAATTCACCCCTCCACTTT. It translates to CASSYRLDNSPLHF.

The rearrangement joins TRBV7-2 to TRBJ2-7, with a possible D match to TRBD1 (6 bases). From germline, CDR1 is SGHTA and CDR2 FQGNSA. V was pared by 6 bases and J by 0 bases, with 9 bases between. The CDR3 runs 13 residues. The DNA for the CDR3 is TGTGCCAGCAGAACAGGGAGCTCCTACGAGCAGTACTTC. Protein sequence: CASRTGSSYEQYF.